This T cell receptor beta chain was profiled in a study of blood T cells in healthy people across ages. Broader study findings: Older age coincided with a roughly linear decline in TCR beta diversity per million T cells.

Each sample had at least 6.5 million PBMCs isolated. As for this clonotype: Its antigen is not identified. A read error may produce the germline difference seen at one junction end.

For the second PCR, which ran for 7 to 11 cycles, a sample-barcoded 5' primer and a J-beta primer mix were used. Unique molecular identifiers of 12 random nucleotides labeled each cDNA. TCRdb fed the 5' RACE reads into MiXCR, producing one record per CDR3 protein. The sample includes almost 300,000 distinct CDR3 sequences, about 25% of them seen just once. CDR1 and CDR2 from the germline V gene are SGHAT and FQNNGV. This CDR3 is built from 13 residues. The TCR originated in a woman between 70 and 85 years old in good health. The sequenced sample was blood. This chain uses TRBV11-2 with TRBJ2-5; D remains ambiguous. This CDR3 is CASSLLAQGTQYF. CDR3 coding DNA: TGTGCCAGCAGCTTATTAGCCCAAGGGACCCAGTACTTC. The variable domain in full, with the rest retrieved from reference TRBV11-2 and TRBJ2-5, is EAGVAQSPRYKIIEKRQSVAFWCNPISGHATLYWYQQILGQGPKLLIQFQNNGVVDDSQLPKDRFSAERLKGVDSTLKIQPAKLEDSAVYLCASSLLAQGTQYFGPGTRLLVL.